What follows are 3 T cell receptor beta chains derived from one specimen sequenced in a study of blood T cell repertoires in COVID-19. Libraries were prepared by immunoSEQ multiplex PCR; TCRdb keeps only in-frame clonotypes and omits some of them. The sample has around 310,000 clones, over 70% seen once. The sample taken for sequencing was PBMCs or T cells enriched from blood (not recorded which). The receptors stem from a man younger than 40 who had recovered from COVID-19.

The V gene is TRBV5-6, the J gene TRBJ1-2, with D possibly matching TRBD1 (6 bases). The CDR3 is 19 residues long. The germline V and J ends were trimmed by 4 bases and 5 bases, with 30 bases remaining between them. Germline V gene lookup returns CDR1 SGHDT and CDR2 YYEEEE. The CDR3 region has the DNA TGTGCCAGCAGCGCCAGGGTCGGACAGACCAAACACGAGAGATATGGCTACACCTTC. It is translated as CASSARVGQTKHERYGYTF.

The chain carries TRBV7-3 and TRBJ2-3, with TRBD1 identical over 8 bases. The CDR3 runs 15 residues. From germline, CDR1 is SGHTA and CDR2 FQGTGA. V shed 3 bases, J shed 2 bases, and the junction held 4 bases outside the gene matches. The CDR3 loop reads CASSLAGGITDTQYF. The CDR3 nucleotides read TGTGCCAGCAGCTTGGCAGGGGGCATCACAGATACGCAGTATTTT.

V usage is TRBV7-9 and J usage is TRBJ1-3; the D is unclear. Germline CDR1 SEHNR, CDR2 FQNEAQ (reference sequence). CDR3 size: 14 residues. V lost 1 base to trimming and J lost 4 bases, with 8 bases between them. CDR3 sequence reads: CASSLGVEGNTIYF. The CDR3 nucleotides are TGTGCCAGCAGCTTAGGCGTGGAGGGAAACACCATATATTTT.